What follows describes a single T cell receptor (beta chain). What it binds is not known. Profiled with immunoSEQ multiplex PCR; TCRdb holds only in-frame clones, not every one. The data hold roughly 130,000 clones, with around 90% observed a single time. This CDR3 has 16 amino acids. V was pared by 0 bases and J by 4 bases, with 16 bases between. Germline CDR1 reads SGDLS; CDR2 reads YYNGEE. This entry belongs to a study of T cell responses to AZD1222 COVID-19 vaccine. Notes on the study in general: Spike-specific TCR breadth and depth both grew after two AZD1222 doses.

The sequencing here drew on peripheral blood, taken 28 days after the second AZD1222 dose. The V and J genes are TRBV9 and TRBJ1-2; D not certain. The TCR was taken from an adult who received the AZD1222 COVID-19 vaccine. The CDR3 sequence is CASSVGVGQTGYGYTF. Here the CDR3 DNA reads TGTGCCAGCAGCGTAGGAGTAGGGCAGACGGGCTATGGCTACACCTTC.